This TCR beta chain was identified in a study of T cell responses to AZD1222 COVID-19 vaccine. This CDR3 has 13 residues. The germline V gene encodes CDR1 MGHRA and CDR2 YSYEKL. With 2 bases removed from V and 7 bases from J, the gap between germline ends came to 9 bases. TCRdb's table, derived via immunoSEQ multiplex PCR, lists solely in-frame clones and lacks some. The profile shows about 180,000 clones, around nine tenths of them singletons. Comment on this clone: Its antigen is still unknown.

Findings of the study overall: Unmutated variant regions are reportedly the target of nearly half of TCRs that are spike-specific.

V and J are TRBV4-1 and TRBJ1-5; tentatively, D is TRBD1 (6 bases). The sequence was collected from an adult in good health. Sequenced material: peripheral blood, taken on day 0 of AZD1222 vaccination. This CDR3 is CASSQQGSQPQHF. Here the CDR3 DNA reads TGCGCCAGCAGCCAACAGGGGAGCCAGCCCCAGCATTTT.